One and the same sample provided the 15 T cell receptor beta chains below, sequenced in a study of blood T cell repertoires in COVID-19. Generated by immunoSEQ multiplex PCR, the TCRdb table keeps only in-frame clones and is missing some. Of under 200,000 clones listed, around 79% were seen once; the top ten hold approximately 10%. Sequencing input: PBMCs or T cells enriched from blood (not recorded which). The receptors originated from a man aged 50 to 59 who had recovered from COVID-19.

Turning to this clone: Other DNA sequences from this sample encode an identical CDR3 as well. The V call is TRBV5-6, the J call TRBJ2-5; possible D gene TRBD2, 5 bases. This CDR3 is 13 amino acids long. Trimming took off 1 base at V and 5 bases at J, with 9 bases between the two ends. CDR1 and CDR2 (germline): SGHDT, YYEEEE. CDR3 amino acids: CASSLIRGETQYF. CDR3 in DNA: TGTGCCAGCAGCTTGATTAGAGGGGAGACCCAGTACTTC.

Only a few counts were recorded for this clone. This rearrangement joins TRBV7-8 to TRBJ2-1; weak D call: TRBD2 (7 bases). This CDR3 comprises 16 residues. Per the germline V gene, CDR1 is SGHVS and CDR2 is FQNEAQ. The V end was cut by 10 bases, the J end by 6 bases, with 25 bases between. The CDR3 protein is CATKLRGAGVGNEQFF. The CDR3 nucleotides read TGTGCCACTAAACTCCGGGGGGCGGGAGTGGGCAATGAGCAGTTCTTC.

The chain recombines TRBV11-3 with TRBJ2-3, with 9 bases that match TRBD1. With 5 bases clipped from V and 3 bases from J, the junction kept 9 bases outside the gene matches. CDR1 SGHNT and CDR2 YENEEA come from the germline V gene. This CDR3 has 16 residues. CDR3 in DNA: TGTGCCAGCAGCGCCGGACAGGGGTTTATGACAGATACGCAGTATTTT. It yields the protein CASSAGQGFMTDTQYF.

V is TRBV28 and J is TRBJ1-4, with 7 bases fitting TRBD1. The V gene end was trimmed by 6 bases and the J gene end by 3 bases; junction bases not matched to a gene: 4. This CDR3 is built from 14 residues. From germline, CDR1 is MDHEN and CDR2 SYDVKM. CDR3 region: CASSADRANEKLFF. The DNA for the CDR3 is TGTGCCAGCAGCGCCGACAGGGCTAATGAAAAACTGTTTTTT.

J is TRBJ1-1 and V is TRBV29-1, with D hard to call. CDR3 size: 12 residues. With 5 bases removed from V and 3 bases from J, the gap between germline ends came to 10 bases. The germline CDR1 and CDR2 sequences are SQVTM and ANQGSEA. CDR3 sequence reads: CSVSDTHTEAFF. CDR3 sequence (DNA): TGCAGCGTTTCCGACACCCACACTGAAGCTTTCTTT. The variable domain in full, with the rest retrieved from reference TRBV29-1 and TRBJ1-1, is SAVISQKPSRDICQRGTSLTIQCQVDSQVTMMFWYRQQPGQSLTLIATANQGSEATYESGFVIDKFPISRPNLTFSTLTVSNMSPEDSSIYLCSVSDTHTEAFFGQGTRLTVV.

This sequence joins TRBV7-9 and TRBJ1-2; 9 bases are a match to TRBD1. There are 14 residues in the CDR3. Losses at the gene ends were 3 bases for V and 4 bases for J; bases not matched to a gene: 3. Germline V lookup: CDR1 SEHNR, CDR2 FQNEAQ (reference sequence). The CDR3 here is CASSLGQGVYGYTF. The CDR3 region has the DNA TGTGCCAGCAGCTTGGGACAGGGCGTCTATGGCTACACCTTC.

This clone was recorded once. The chain uses TRBV2 and TRBJ2-2, with TRBD1 matching over 10 bases. Germline loops: CDR1 SNHLY, CDR2 FYNNEI. Trimming cost V 7 bases and J 6 bases; bases outside gene matches: 11. There are 16 residues in the CDR3. Here the CDR3 DNA reads TGTGCCAGCACAGGAACGGGGACAGGGGTCTCCGGGGAGCTGTTTTTT. Translation: CASTGTGTGVSGELFF.

The chain is built from TRBV4-1 and TRBJ2-1; D uncertain. The CDR3 loop spans 14 amino acids. The V gene's germline CDR1 is MGHRA and CDR2 YSYEKL. V lost 1 base and J 5 bases, leaving 9 bases between the germline ends. CDR3 sequence: CASSQVGPDNEQFF. CDR3 nucleotide sequence: TGCGCCAGCAGCCAAGTTGGGCCGGACAATGAGCAGTTCTTC.

V and J are TRBV15 and TRBJ1-1; D remains ambiguous. The CDR3 has 13 amino acids. In germline, CDR1 is LNHNV, CDR2 YYDKDF (reference sequence). Trimming stripped 1 base from V and 1 base from J, with 4 bases between. CDR3 nucleotides: TGTGCCACCAGCAGAGGACAGAACACTGAAGCTTTCTTT. Protein product: CATSRGQNTEAFF.

The chain recombines TRBV5-1 with TRBJ2-5; the match to TRBD2 covers 8 bases. The ends lost 5 bases at V and 4 bases at J; junction bases unmatched: 13. Germline V gene lookup returns CDR1 SGHRS and CDR2 YFSETQ. The CDR3 length is 16 residues. The CDR3 DNA follows: TGCGCCAGCAGGTTGTACGGGGGGGCGCGAGGAGAGACCCAGTACTTC. Translated, it gives CASRLYGGARGETQYF.

This clone was picked up a small number of times. This sequence joins TRBV11-2 and TRBJ2-1; 8 nucleotides line up with TRBD2. Germline CDR1 SGHAT, CDR2 FQNNGV. The ends lost 5 bases at V and 7 bases at J; junction bases unmatched: 10. This CDR3 has 15 residues. CDR3 bases: TGTGCCAGCAGCACCGACAGTGGCGGGGGGAATGAGCAGTTCTTC. It encodes CASSTDSGGGNEQFF.

This clone was picked up one time. The V and J genes are TRBV29-1 and TRBJ1-1; D might be TRBD1 (5 bases). The V gene lost 4 bases and the J gene lost 4 bases, with 13 bases spanning the gap. CDR1 is SQVTM, CDR2 ANQGSEA, per germline. This CDR3 contains 13 residues. The CDR3 bases are TGCAGCGTTGGACCCTCGGGGGGCACTGAAGCTTTCTTT. This gives the protein CSVGPSGGTEAFF.

This clone was detected a few times. The chain joins TRBV7-9 to TRBJ1-4; tentatively, D is TRBD1 (5 bases). The CDR3 length is 15 residues. Germline CDR1 reads SEHNR; CDR2 reads FQNEAQ (reference sequence). V was shortened by 5 bases and J by 6 bases, with 16 bases between the two germline ends. The CDR3 nucleotides are TGTGCCAGCAGCCACGCCCGGGGGGAGTATGAAAAACTGTTTTTT. It yields the protein CASSHARGEYEKLFF.

The chain's CDR3 is CASIMGGLGETQYF. Written as DNA, the CDR3 is TGTGCCAGCATTATGGGGGGTTTAGGGGAGACCCAGTACTTC. The V call is TRBV5-6, the J call TRBJ2-5; the D gene is possibly TRBD2 (6 bases). Trimming took 6 bases from V and 5 from J, leaving 17 bases between them. Germline CDR1 and CDR2: SGHDT and YYEEEE. The CDR3 is 14 amino acids.

V and J are TRBV24-1 and TRBJ2-2, with 9 nucleotides matching TRBD1. The CDR3 is made up of 16 amino acids. In germline, CDR1 is KGHDR, CDR2 SFDVKD. V shed 6 bases, J shed 5 bases, and the junction held 9 bases outside the gene matches. For the CDR3, the DNA is TGTGCCACCAGTTCTGGGGGACAGGGCGATACCGGGGAGCTGTTTTTT. As protein: CATSSGGQGDTGELFF.